Listed here are 32 T cell receptor beta chains from one sample, sequenced in a study of early stage breast cancer tumors. Repertoires were generated with immunoSEQ multiplex PCR, while TCRdb's copy carries only in-frame clones and drops some. The data show about 72,000 clones, around four fifths seen once. Specimen: blood. These receptors came from a person in their sixties or seventies with breast cancer.

The rearrangement uses TRBV27 and TRBJ2-7, with D perhaps matching TRBD1 (6 bases). V lost 5 bases and J lost 0, with 26 bases in between. Germline CDR1 reads MNHEY; CDR2 reads SMNVEV (reference sequence). The CDR3 totals 19 residues. The CDR3 spells CASSPPLGKRGSNSYEQYF. The CDR3 DNA sequence: TGTGCCAGCAGTCCCCCTCTGGGGAAAAGGGGGTCCAACTCCTACGAGCAGTACTTC.

This clone was observed a single time. V is TRBV21-1 and J is TRBJ2-1; no DNA check was done on the table's D call, TRBD1. TRBV21-1 is recorded as a pseudogene. CDR3 length equals 11 residues. DNA for the CDR3: TGTGCCCCTACAGGGGGCAATGAGCAGTTCTTC. Translated, it gives CAPTGGNEQFF.

J is TRBJ2-5 and V is TRBV7-8, with D unresolved. This CDR3 region has 13 residues. Germline-derived CDR1 and CDR2 are SGHVS and FQNEAQ. V lost 3 bases, J lost 5 bases, and 10 bases lay in between. CDR3 loop: CASSFAGPETQYF. As DNA, the CDR3 is TGTGCCAGCAGCTTCGCAGGTCCGGAGACCCAGTACTTC.

The chain recombines TRBV4-1 with TRBJ2-5, with D maybe TRBD1 (5 bases). Germline CDR1 reads MGHRA; CDR2 reads YSYEKL. The CDR3 loop spans 14 amino acids. V shed 2 bases and J shed 0 bases, with 7 bases lying between them. CDR3 sequence reads: CASSQLTDQETQYF. For the CDR3, the DNA is TGCGCCAGCAGCCAACTGACAGACCAAGAGACCCAGTACTTC.

This clone has just a few counts. The V and J genes are TRBV5-1 and TRBJ2-7; D possibly corresponds to TRBD2 (6 bases). V dropped 3 bases and J dropped 4 bases, with 8 bases sitting between them. CDR3 length: 12 amino acids. CDR1 is SGHRS and CDR2 is YFSETQ in the germline V gene. CDR3 in amino acids: CASSSRGYEQYF. CDR3 nucleotide sequence: TGCGCCAGCAGCTCCCGGGGGTACGAGCAGTACTTC. The whole variable domain, filled in from reference TRBV5-1 and TRBJ2-7, reads KAGVTQTPRYLIKTRGQQVTLSCSPISGHRSVSWYQQTPGQGLQFLFEYFSETQRNKGNFPGRFSGRQFSNSRSEMNVSTLELGDSALYLCASSSRGYEQYFGPGTRLTVT.

This chain joins TRBV7-9 and TRBJ1-6; TRBD1 agrees at 7 bases. The CDR3 covers 16 residues. Trimming took 5 bases from V and 7 from J; bases not matched to a gene: 11. Germline CDR1 reads SEHNR; CDR2 reads FQNEAQ (reference sequence). The CDR3 loop reads CASSPDRAPLNSPLHF. The CDR3 coding sequence is TGTGCCAGCAGCCCAGACAGGGCCCCGTTGAATTCACCCCTCCACTTT.

The V call is TRBV5-1, the J call TRBJ2-3; the D is unclear. This CDR3 spans 13 amino acids. V shed 4 bases and J shed 2 bases, with 8 bases lying between them. Looked up from germline, CDR1 is SGHRS and CDR2 is YFSETQ. CDR3 loop: CASSEGYTDTQYF. In nucleotides, the CDR3 is TGCGCCAGCAGCGAAGGGTACACAGATACGCAGTATTTT.

The chain carries TRBV29-1 and TRBJ2-7; 11 bases agree with TRBD2. The CDR3 covers 15 residues. V lost 3 bases and J lost 3; bases outside the gene matches: 7. Germline CDR1 reads SQVTM; CDR2 reads ANQGSEA. The CDR3 loop is CSVDGLAGGDYEQYF. As DNA, the CDR3 is TGCAGCGTTGATGGACTAGCGGGCGGGGACTACGAGCAGTACTTC.

The chain joins TRBV19 to TRBJ2-5; 13 bases align to TRBD2. CDR1 and CDR2 (germline): LNHDA, SQIVND (reference sequence). Losses at the gene ends were 3 bases for V and 5 bases for J; bases not matched to a gene: 6. The CDR3 runs to 16 residues. The CDR3 coding sequence is TGTGCCAGTAGTATTGGGACTAGCGGGGCAGGGGAGACCCAGTACTTC. This translates into CASSIGTSGAGETQYF.

The chain employs TRBV5-1 and TRBJ1-1; maybe TRBD1 (6 bases). CDR3 size: 13 residues. The germline V gene has CDR1 SGHRS and CDR2 YFSETQ. The V and J ends lost 1 base and 4 bases respectively, with 8 bases between them. CDR3 residues: CASSLSGVTEAFF. DNA of the CDR3: TGCGCCAGCAGCTTGTCAGGGGTCACTGAAGCTTTCTTT.

This chain connects TRBV11-2 to TRBJ1-2, with a possible D match to TRBD1 (5 bases). Germline assignment: CDR1 SGHAT and CDR2 FQNNGV. This CDR3 contains 14 residues. The V end lost 5 bases, the J end lost 4 bases, and 14 bases lay between the germline ends. The CDR3 nucleotides are TGTGCCAGCAGCCTCACCCGGGGCTCCTATGGCTACACCTTC. This sequence encodes CASSLTRGSYGYTF.

The V gene is TRBV28, the J gene TRBJ1-2; possibly TRBD1 for D (5 bases). Germline CDR1 reads MDHEN; CDR2 reads SYDVKM. Deletions cut 5 bases from V and 8 bases from J, with 15 bases between. The CDR3 sequence is 13 residues long. DNA for the CDR3: TGTGCCAGCAGTCCTCCAGACAGATCGGGCTACACCTTC. Encoded protein: CASSPPDRSGYTF.

V and J are TRBV28 and TRBJ2-1; 8 bases match TRBD1. CDR3 length: 15 amino acids. CDR1 is MDHEN and CDR2 is SYDVKM in the germline V gene. The ends lost 4 bases at V and 0 bases at J; junction bases unmatched: 2. CDR3 in amino acids: CASSWTGSSYNEQFF. The CDR3 DNA reads TGTGCCAGCAGTTGGACAGGGAGCTCCTACAATGAGCAGTTCTTC. The complete variable domain, with remaining parts taken from reference TRBV28 and TRBJ2-1, reads DVKVTQSSRYLVKRTGEKVFLECVQDMDHENMFWYRQDPGLGLRLIYFSYDVKMKEKGDIPEGYSVSREKKERFSLILESASTNQTSMYLCASSWTGSSYNEQFFGPGTRLTVL.

Here the CDR3 reads CAWSRGDRAPLHF. The CDR3 DNA reads as TGTGCCTGGAGTAGAGGGGACCGAGCACCCCTCCACTTT. This chain connects TRBV30 to TRBJ1-6; weak D call: TRBD1 (5 bases). This CDR3 contains 13 residues. With 2 bases removed from V and 11 bases from J, the gap between germline ends came to 13 bases. The V gene's germline CDR1 is GTSNPN and CDR2 SVGIG (reference sequence).

This chain links TRBV9 with TRBJ1-1; D is unclear. V was pared by 0 bases and J by 3 bases, with 9 bases between. CDR1 and CDR2 from the germline V gene are SGDLS and YYNGEE. CDR3 length: 14 amino acids. Written as DNA, the CDR3 is TGTGCCAGCAGCGTAGCACCTGCCTACACTGAAGCTTTCTTT. This gives the protein CASSVAPAYTEAFF. Complete variable domain (other parts from reference TRBV9 and TRBJ1-1): DSGVTQTPKHLITATGQRVTLRCSPRSGDLSVYWYQQSLDQGLQFLIQYYNGEERAKGNILERFSAQQFPDLHSELNLSSLELGDSALYFCASSVAPAYTEAFFGQGTRLTVV.

This CDR3 reads CASSFSGNWNEQFF. For the CDR3, the DNA is TGTGCCAGCAGCTTTAGCGGGAACTGGAATGAGCAGTTCTTC. This rearrangement joins TRBV7-2 to TRBJ2-1; 8 bases match TRBD2. J lost 7 bases, V lost 3 bases, and 5 bases had no gene match. CDR3 size: 14 residues. Germline V gives CDR1 SGHTA, CDR2 FQGNSA. Looking up the rest from reference TRBV7-2 and TRBJ2-1 gives the full variable domain: GAGVSQSPSNKVTEKGKDVELRCDPISGHTALYWYRQSLGQGLEFLIYFQGNSAPDKSGLPSDRFSAERTGGSVSTLTIQRTQQEDSAVYLCASSFSGNWNEQFFGPGTRLTVL.

The J gene is TRBJ2-7, the V gene TRBV28, with TRBD1 matching over 9 bases. Germline lookup yields CDR1 MDHEN and CDR2 SYDVKM. With 6 bases clipped from V and 0 bases from J, the junction kept 9 bases outside the gene matches. The CDR3 is 16 residues long. CDR3: CASSSYGTGRSYEQYF. CDR3 nucleotide sequence: TGTGCCAGCAGCTCATACGGGACAGGGCGCTCCTACGAGCAGTACTTC.

The V gene is TRBV5-1, the J gene TRBJ2-7; D may correspond to TRBD1 or TRBD2 (7 bases each). The CDR3 is 15 residues long. The germline CDR1 and CDR2 sequences are SGHRS and YFSETQ. Trimming cost V 0 bases and J 3 bases, with 13 bases left between them. Here the CDR3 reads CASSLESGGVYEQYF. The CDR3 bases are TGCGCCAGCAGCTTGGAGTCAGGGGGGGTCTACGAGCAGTACTTC.

A few counts support this clone. The CDR3: CASSTRRGYEGNTIYF. The CDR3 nucleotides read TGTGCCAGTAGTACTCGACGGGGCTACGAGGGAAACACCATATATTTT. This chain joins TRBV19 and TRBJ1-3; D perhaps matches TRBD1 (5 bases). CDR1 is LNHDA and CDR2 is SQIVND in the germline V gene (reference sequence). CDR3 length equals 16 residues. Trimming stripped 4 bases from V and 4 bases from J, with 17 bases between.

This rearrangement joins TRBV7-6 to TRBJ1-1, with D uncertain. The CDR3 is made up of 13 amino acids. The V and J ends lost 5 bases and 12 bases respectively, with 19 bases between them. Germline CDR1 is SGHVS and CDR2 is FNYEAQ. CDR3 coding DNA: TGTGCCAGCAGCCTAAACCCGTCTCCTCCGACTTTCTTT. As protein: CASSLNPSPPTFF.

In this sample, this clone turned up a few times. V usage is TRBV5-4 and J usage is TRBJ1-4; TRBD1 might be the D (5 bases). Germline CDR1 and CDR2: SGHNT and YYREEE (reference sequence). The CDR3 contains 14 residues. Trimming removed 3 bases from V and 6 bases from J, with 12 bases in between. The CDR3 nucleotides read TGTGCCAGCAGCTCCGACAGCGGAGATGAAAAACTGTTTTTT. This sequence encodes CASSSDSGDEKLFF.

This clone has just a few counts. This chain joins TRBV27 and TRBJ1-6; 7 nucleotides match TRBD1. J gave up 6 bases and V 3 bases, and 2 bases lay outside the gene matches. Germline CDR1 and CDR2: MNHEY and SMNVEV (reference sequence). This CDR3 is built from 14 residues. The CDR3, as DNA: TGTGCCAGCAGTTTCGGACAGGTTAATTCACCCCTCCACTTT. Protein product: CASSFGQVNSPLHF.

V and J are TRBV5-4 and TRBJ2-3; a weak D match, TRBD1 (5 bases). The germline gives CDR1 SGHNT, CDR2 YYREEE (reference sequence). V was pared by 2 bases and J by 0 bases, with 10 bases between. There are 15 residues in the CDR3. CDR3: CASSFGATSTDTQYF. Written as DNA, the CDR3 is TGTGCCAGCAGCTTTGGGGCCACTAGCACAGATACGCAGTATTTT.

This clone came up once. The chain has TRBV5-6 and TRBJ2-3, with 10 bases that match TRBD1. The CDR3 has 15 amino acids. Germline trimming cut 2 bases from V and 4 bases from J; bases unmatched to any gene: 4. The V gene's germline CDR1 is SGHDT and CDR2 YYEEEE. The CDR3 here is CASSFSGQGSDTQYF. The CDR3 nucleotides read TGTGCCAGCAGCTTCTCGGGACAGGGGTCAGATACGCAGTATTTT.

V usage is TRBV5-1 and J usage is TRBJ2-2; D uncertain. Germline loops: CDR1 SGHRS, CDR2 YFSETQ. Trimming took 0 bases from V and 7 from J, leaving 13 bases between them. CDR3 length: 15 amino acids. The CDR3 DNA reads as TGCGCCAGCAGCTTGGACAGCCCCGAGGTCGGGGAGCTGTTTTTT. Protein product: CASSLDSPEVGELFF.

On this clone: Within the sample, other DNA sequences also encode this same CDR3. The chain employs TRBV18 and TRBJ2-7, with D maybe TRBD2 (5 bases). CDR3 size: 11 residues. Trimming took 9 bases from V and 4 from J, leaving 10 bases between them. Germline values: CDR1 KGHSH, CDR2 LQKENI. CDR3 protein: CASSPGYEQYF. CDR3 bases: TGTGCCAGTTCCCCGGGGTACGAGCAGTACTTC.

This sequence joins TRBV5-8 and TRBJ1-3; the D is unclear. Germline assignment: CDR1 SGHTS and CDR2 YDEGEE. Trimming pared 0 bases from V and 0 bases from J, leaving 4 bases between. The CDR3 has 14 amino acids. CDR3 sequence: CASSLVGSGNTIYF. The CDR3 nucleotides are TGTGCCAGCAGCTTGGTGGGCTCTGGAAACACCATATATTTT.

This sequence joins TRBV28 and TRBJ2-1, with TRBD2 matching 7 bases. Unmatched junction bases numbered 9, after V lost 8 bases and J lost 2 bases. This CDR3 has 15 residues. CDR1 and CDR2 from the germline V gene are MDHEN and SYDVKM. The CDR3 is CASGGAGPPYNEQFF. The CDR3 DNA follows: TGTGCCAGCGGGGGAGCGGGGCCCCCCTACAATGAGCAGTTCTTC.

The chain recombines TRBV4-1 with TRBJ2-2, with D uncertain. The V gene lost 2 bases and the J gene lost 4 bases, with 11 bases spanning the gap. Germline V gene lookup returns CDR1 MGHRA and CDR2 YSYEKL. The CDR3 is 15 amino acids. CDR3 sequence (DNA): TGCGCCAGCAGCCAACCCCTGAGCCCCACCGGGGAGCTGTTTTTT. It codes for CASSQPLSPTGELFF.

The gene calls are TRBV28 and TRBJ1-2, with a possible D match to TRBD1 (6 bases). Per germline, CDR1 MDHEN and CDR2 SYDVKM. V was cut by 5 bases and J by 2 bases, with 15 bases left in between. The CDR3 is 15 residues long. The CDR3 DNA follows: TGTGCCAGCAGTCCGCAAACCACAGGGAACTATGGCTACACCTTC. Amino acids: CASSPQTTGNYGYTF.

This clone showed up just a few times. The rearrangement links TRBV6-5 to TRBJ1-2, with D possibly matching TRBD1 (6 bases). The CDR3 has 12 amino acids. V was cut by 6 bases and J by 7 bases, with 12 bases left in between. Germline CDR1 is MNHEY and CDR2 is SVGAGI. This CDR3 is CASSPQGRGYTF. CDR3 sequence (DNA): TGTGCCAGCAGCCCACAGGGACGTGGCTACACCTTC.

This rearrangement joins TRBV5-1 to TRBJ2-1; the D is unclear. Trimming pared 4 bases from V and 6 bases from J, leaving 26 bases between. CDR1 is SGHRS and CDR2 is YFSETQ in the germline V gene. The CDR3 totals 18 residues. CDR3 sequence: CASSPLAGALLISNEQFF. The CDR3 nucleotides read TGCGCCAGCAGCCCTCTTGCCGGTGCCCTCCTCATCAGCAATGAGCAGTTCTTC.